These 12 T cell receptor beta chains originate from one sample sequenced in a study of blood T cell repertoires in COVID-19. Assay: immunoSEQ multiplex PCR; the TCRdb copy retains only in-frame clones and omits some. This sample yields 410,000 or so clones, of which 89% are seen a single time; around 1.5% belongs to the top ten. The material sequenced was peripheral blood. These receptors were collected from a woman aged 40 to 55 with COVID-19, enrolled during active disease.

The chain has TRBV6-4 and TRBJ1-5; the D gene is possibly TRBD1 (5 bases). V dropped 11 bases and J dropped 1 base, with 18 bases sitting between them. CDR1 is MRHNA, CDR2 SNTAGT, per germline. CDR3 size: 15 residues. The CDR3 reads CAASDGHLSNQPQHF. CDR3 coding DNA: TGTGCCGCTTCGGACGGACATCTAAGCAATCAGCCCCAGCATTTT.

V and J are TRBV18 and TRBJ1-5; maybe TRBD1 (6 bases). The germline gives CDR1 KGHSH, CDR2 LQKENI. The CDR3 length is 14 residues. V was pared by 3 bases and J by 5 bases, with 11 bases between. The CDR3 is CASSPGGADQPQHF. CDR3 DNA sequence: TGTGCCAGCTCACCCGGGGGGGCAGATCAGCCCCAGCATTTT.

The chain's CDR3 is CASSLSPGNRAYGYTF. CDR3 nucleotides: TGTGCCAGCAGTTTATCCCCCGGCAACAGGGCCTATGGCTACACCTTC. This chain connects TRBV27 to TRBJ1-2, with TRBD1 as a possible D gene (6 bases). Germline V gene data show CDR1 as MNHEY and CDR2 as SMNVEV (reference sequence). V dropped 0 bases and J dropped 4 bases, with 15 bases sitting between them. The CDR3 spans 16 residues.

V is TRBV28 and J is TRBJ1-5; no clear D gene. The V and J ends lost 3 bases and 0 bases respectively, with 9 bases between them. Germline-derived CDR1 and CDR2 are MDHEN and SYDVKM. The CDR3 totals 15 residues. CDR3 protein: CASSFWQNSNQPQHF. The CDR3 coding sequence is TGTGCCAGCAGTTTCTGGCAAAATAGCAATCAGCCCCAGCATTTT.

The gene calls are TRBV5-1 and TRBJ2-7; 7 positions agree with TRBD1. CDR3 length: 15 residues. V shed 9 bases, J shed 6 bases, and the junction held 18 bases outside the gene matches. Per germline, CDR1 SGHRS and CDR2 YFSETQ. The CDR3 here is CANDHLRDSPLEQYF. CDR3 in DNA: TGCGCCAACGACCACCTCCGGGACAGTCCGCTCGAGCAGTACTTC.

V and J are TRBV5-1 and TRBJ2-1; tentatively, D is TRBD1 (8 bases). The CDR3 is 16 amino acids. Trimming removed 3 bases from V and 5 bases from J, with 18 bases in between. Germline V gives CDR1 SGHRS, CDR2 YFSETQ. The DNA of the CDR3 is TGCGCCAGCAGCTGGACTAGGTGGACAGGGCACAATGAGCAGTTCTTC. Its protein product is CASSWTRWTGHNEQFF.

The V call is TRBV28, the J call TRBJ2-1; 8 bases are a match to TRBD1. The CDR3 is made up of 16 amino acids. Germline V gene data show CDR1 as MDHEN and CDR2 as SYDVKM. Trimming cost V 6 bases and J 3 bases; bases outside gene matches: 10. In DNA, the CDR3 is TGTGCCAGCAGGGGGGAAGACAGGGGCAACTACAATGAGCAGTTCTTC. It specifies CASRGEDRGNYNEQFF.

This sequence joins TRBV28 and TRBJ1-1; the D gene is possibly TRBD1 (5 bases). V was cut by 6 bases and J by 1 base, with 18 bases left in between. Germline lookup yields CDR1 MDHEN and CDR2 SYDVKM. The CDR3 spans 16 residues. The CDR3 sequence is CASSTLGGGWNTEAFF. The CDR3 DNA reads TGTGCCAGCAGCACATTGGGGGGGGGTTGGAACACTGAAGCTTTCTTT.

The V gene is TRBV5-8, the J gene TRBJ2-5, with 10 nucleotides matching TRBD1. The CDR3 covers 15 residues. The ends lost 5 bases at V and 5 bases at J; junction bases unmatched: 9. Germline CDR1 and CDR2: SGHTS and YDEGEE. CDR3 in amino acids: CASSYTGTGAETQYF. CDR3 coding DNA: TGTGCCAGCAGTTATACCGGGACAGGGGCGGAGACCCAGTACTTC.

The chain is built from TRBV3-1 (or the pseudogene TRBV3-2) and TRBJ1-6; 7 nucleotides match TRBD1. Germline V gene data show CDR1 as LGHDT and CDR2 as YNNKEL (reference sequence). Losses at the gene ends were 3 bases for V and 5 bases for J; bases not matched to a gene: 4. The CDR3 runs 15 residues. CDR3 coding DNA: TGTGCCAGCAGCCACCCCGACAGGGATAATTCACCCCTCCACTTT. Translating it yields CASSHPDRDNSPLHF.

This CDR3 reads CASRTFGDGTGELFF. DNA for the CDR3: TGCGCCAGCAGGACCTTTGGAGATGGCACCGGGGAGCTGTTTTTT. The V call is TRBV4-3, the J call TRBJ2-2; D unclear. Per germline, CDR1 LGHNA and CDR2 YSLEER. V was cut by 6 bases and J by 4 bases, with 15 bases left in between. The CDR3 contains 15 residues.

This clone was detected once. The gene calls are TRBV19 and TRBJ1-5; TRBD1 is a possible D gene (6 bases). Germline values: CDR1 LNHDA, CDR2 SQIVND (reference sequence). The V end lost 6 bases, the J end lost 0 bases, and 18 bases lay between the germline ends. The CDR3 totals 17 residues. CDR3 in DNA: TGTGCCAGTAGGGGGCGTTGGGTGGACAGTAGCAATCAGCCCCAGCATTTT. Encoded protein: CASRGRWVDSSNQPQHF.